This TCR beta chain was obtained from a study of Graves' ophthalmopathy and Graves' hyperthyroidism. The sample holds a few counts of this clonotype. Amplified TCR beta CDR3 regions were obtained using RNA transcripts as template. Second-round multiplex PCR followed a first-round RT-PCR using HTBI primers. Using its own MiXCR run on the multiplex PCR reads, TCRdb lists one record per CDR3 protein. Among roughly 410,000 distinct CDR3 sequences, 15% were seen once, and the ten largest hold 5.5% to 8%. The germline V and J ends were trimmed by 0 bases and 6 bases, with 8 bases remaining between them. The CDR3 is made up of 14 amino acids. Germline CDR1 and CDR2: LGHDT and YNNKEL (reference sequence).

The origin of this receptor is a woman younger than 35 with stable Graves' hyperthyroidism. Source material: peripheral blood. This rearrangement joins TRBV3-1 to TRBJ2-2; D is unclear. DNA of the CDR3: TGTGCCAGCAGCCAAGATTGGAAGTCCGGGGAGCTGTTTTTT. Protein: CASSQDWKSGELFF.